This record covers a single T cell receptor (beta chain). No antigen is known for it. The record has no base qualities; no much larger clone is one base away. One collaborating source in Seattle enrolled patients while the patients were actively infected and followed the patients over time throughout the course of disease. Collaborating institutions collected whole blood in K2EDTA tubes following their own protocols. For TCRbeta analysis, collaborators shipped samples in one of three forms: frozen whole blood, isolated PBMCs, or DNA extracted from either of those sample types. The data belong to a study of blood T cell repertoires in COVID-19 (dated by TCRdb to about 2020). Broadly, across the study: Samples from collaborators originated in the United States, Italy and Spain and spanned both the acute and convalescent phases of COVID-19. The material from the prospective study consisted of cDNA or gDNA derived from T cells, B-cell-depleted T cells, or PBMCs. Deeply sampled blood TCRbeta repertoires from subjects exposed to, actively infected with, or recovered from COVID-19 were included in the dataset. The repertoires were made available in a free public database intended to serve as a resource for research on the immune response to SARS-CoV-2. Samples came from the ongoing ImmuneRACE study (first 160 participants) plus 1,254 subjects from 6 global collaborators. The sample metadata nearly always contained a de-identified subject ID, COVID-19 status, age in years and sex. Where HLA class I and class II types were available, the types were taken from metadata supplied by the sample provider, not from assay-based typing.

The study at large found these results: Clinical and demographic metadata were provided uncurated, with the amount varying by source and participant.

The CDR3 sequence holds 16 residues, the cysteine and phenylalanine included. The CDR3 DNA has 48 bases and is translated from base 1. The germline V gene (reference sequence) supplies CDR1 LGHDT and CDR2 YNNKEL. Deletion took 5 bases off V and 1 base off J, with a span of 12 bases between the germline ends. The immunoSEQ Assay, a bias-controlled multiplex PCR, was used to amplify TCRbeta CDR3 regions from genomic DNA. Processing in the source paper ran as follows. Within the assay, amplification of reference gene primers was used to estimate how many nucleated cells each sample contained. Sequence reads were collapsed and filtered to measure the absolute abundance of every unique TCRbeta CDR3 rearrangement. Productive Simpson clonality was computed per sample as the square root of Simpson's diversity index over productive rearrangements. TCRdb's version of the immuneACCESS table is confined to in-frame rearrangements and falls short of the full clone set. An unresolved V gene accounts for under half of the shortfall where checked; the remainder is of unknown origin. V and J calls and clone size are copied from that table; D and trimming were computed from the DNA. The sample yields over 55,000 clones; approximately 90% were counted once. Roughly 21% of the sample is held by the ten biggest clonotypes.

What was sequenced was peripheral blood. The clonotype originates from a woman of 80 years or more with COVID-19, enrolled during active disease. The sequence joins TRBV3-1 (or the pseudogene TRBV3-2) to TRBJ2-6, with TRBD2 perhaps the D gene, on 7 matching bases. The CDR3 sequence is CASSEGGGSGANVLTF. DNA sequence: TGTGCCAGCAGCGAAGGGGGAGGGTCTGGGGCCAACGTCCTGACTTTC.